The 5 T cell receptor beta chains listed next were all sequenced from one sample in a study of blood T cell repertoires in COVID-19. Here immunoSEQ multiplex PCR was the method, and the copy in TCRdb shows in-frame clones only, minus some. The sample has 430,000 or so clones; approximately 90% are singletons. Source material: peripheral blood. Receptors were obtained from a man between 18 and 35 years old with COVID-19, enrolled during active disease.

This chain links TRBV5-8 with TRBJ1-1, with 8 nucleotides matching TRBD1. Germline CDR1 is SGHTS and CDR2 is YDEGEE. The CDR3 has 13 amino acids. With 3 bases clipped from V and 4 bases from J, the junction kept 2 bases outside the gene matches. CDR3 amino acids: CASSWDRSTEAFF. The CDR3 DNA reads TGTGCCAGCAGCTGGGACAGGAGCACTGAAGCTTTCTTT. The full variable domain, completed using reference TRBV5-8 and TRBJ1-1, is EAGVTQSPTHLIKTRGQQATLRCSPISGHTSVYWYQQALGLGLQFLLWYDEGEERNRGNFPPRFSGRQFPNYSSELNVNALELEDSALYLCASSWDRSTEAFFGQGTRLTVV.

The chain employs TRBV19 and TRBJ2-7, with D perhaps TRBD2 (6 bases). Germline CDR1 is LNHDA and CDR2 is SQIVND (reference sequence). This CDR3 is built from 11 residues. Trimming left V 6 bases short and J 7 bases short, with 10 bases between. The CDR3 region has the DNA TGTGCCAGTAGCGGGGGATTGGAGCAGTACTTC. It specifies CASSGGLEQYF.

The V call is TRBV15, the J call TRBJ2-3; 9 bases are a match to TRBD2. Per germline, CDR1 LNHNV and CDR2 YYDKDF (reference sequence). CDR3 length: 13 residues. V lost 9 bases and J lost 4; bases outside the gene matches: 5. The CDR3 bases are TGTGCCACGGCTCGCGGGAGGGCAGATACGCAGTATTTT. It is translated as CATARGRADTQYF.

J is TRBJ1-5 and V is TRBV19; 7 positions agree with TRBD1. Germline CDR1 LNHDA, CDR2 SQIVND (reference sequence). This CDR3 is 16 amino acids long. J was trimmed by 5 bases and V by 7 bases; bases with no gene match: 14. The CDR3 nucleotides read TGTGCCAGTATGGGGTTCGACAGGGATCAGGATCAGCCCCAGCATTTT. Encoded protein: CASMGFDRDQDQPQHF.

The genes are TRBV5-8 and TRBJ1-1; weak D call: TRBD1 (6 bases). This CDR3 is 14 amino acids long. CDR1 and CDR2 from the germline V gene are SGHTS and YDEGEE. The V and J ends lost 0 bases and 4 bases respectively, with 10 bases between them. CDR3 coding DNA: TGTGCCAGCAGCTTGGATTACAGGGTCACTGAAGCTTTCTTT. This gives the protein CASSLDYRVTEAFF.